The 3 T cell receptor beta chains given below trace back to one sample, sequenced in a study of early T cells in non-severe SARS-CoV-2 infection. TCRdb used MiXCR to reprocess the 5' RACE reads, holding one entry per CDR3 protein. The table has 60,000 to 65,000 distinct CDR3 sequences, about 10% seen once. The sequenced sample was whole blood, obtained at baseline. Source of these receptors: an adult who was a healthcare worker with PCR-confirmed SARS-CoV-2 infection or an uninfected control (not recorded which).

The CDR3 loop reads CASSLGVPSYEQYF. Here the CDR3 DNA reads TGTGCCAGCAGCTTAGGTGTCCCCTCCTACGAGCAGTACTTC. The rearrangement joins TRBV7-2 to TRBJ2-7; no clear D. The CDR3 length is 14 residues. The germline V and J ends were trimmed by 1 base and 0 bases, with 7 bases remaining between them. The germline V gene encodes CDR1 SGHTA and CDR2 FQGNSA.

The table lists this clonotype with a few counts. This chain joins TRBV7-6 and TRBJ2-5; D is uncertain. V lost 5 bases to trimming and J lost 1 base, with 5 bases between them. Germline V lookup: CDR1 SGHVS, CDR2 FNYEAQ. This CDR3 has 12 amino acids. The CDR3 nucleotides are TGTGCCAGCAGCGGGCGCCAAGAGACCCAGTACTTC. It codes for CASSGRQETQYF.

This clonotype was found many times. CDR3 loop: CSAPPPDSATFTDTQYF. For the CDR3, the DNA is TGCAGTGCTCCACCACCGGACAGCGCCACCTTCACAGATACGCAGTATTTT. The chain couples TRBV20-1 to TRBJ2-3, with D perhaps TRBD1 (6 bases). Germline V gene sequence: CDR1 DFQATT, CDR2 SNEGSKA (reference sequence). V dropped 5 bases and J dropped 2 bases, with 23 bases sitting between them. This CDR3 is built from 17 residues.